This T cell receptor beta chain was obtained from a study of blood T cell repertoires in COVID-19. Study-wide background: The samples span acute and convalescent COVID-19 from the United States, Italy and Spain.

Seattle participants joined during active infection and were tracked over time. Between the trimmed V and J ends, which lost 1 base and 5 bases, there was a span of 14 bases. The CDR3 totals 15 residues. From germline, CDR1 is SGHAT and CDR2 FQNNGV. In the original workflow: Amplifying reference gene primers gave estimates of nucleated cell counts. Generated by immunoSEQ multiplex PCR, the TCRdb table keeps only in-frame clones and is missing some. The DNA gave D and trimming, while V, J and clone size come from that table. The repertoire has 100,000 to 150,000 clones, roughly 90% of them found once; the top ten carry roughly 4%.

The origin of this receptor is a man aged 55-75 years with COVID-19, enrolled during active disease. The sample taken for sequencing was peripheral blood. The chain has TRBV11-2 and TRBJ1-2, with D maybe TRBD1 (6 bases). CDR3 nucleotides: TGTGCCAGCAGCTTAGCCGGACAGCTTTCTTATGGCTACACCTTC. Encoded protein: CASSLAGQLSYGYTF. Combining the CDR3 with reference TRBV11-2 and TRBJ1-2 gives the whole variable domain EAGVAQSPRYKIIEKRQSVAFWCNPISGHATLYWYQQILGQGPKLLIQFQNNGVVDDSQLPKDRFSAERLKGVDSTLKIQPAKLEDSAVYLCASSLAGQLSYGYTFGSGTRLTVV.